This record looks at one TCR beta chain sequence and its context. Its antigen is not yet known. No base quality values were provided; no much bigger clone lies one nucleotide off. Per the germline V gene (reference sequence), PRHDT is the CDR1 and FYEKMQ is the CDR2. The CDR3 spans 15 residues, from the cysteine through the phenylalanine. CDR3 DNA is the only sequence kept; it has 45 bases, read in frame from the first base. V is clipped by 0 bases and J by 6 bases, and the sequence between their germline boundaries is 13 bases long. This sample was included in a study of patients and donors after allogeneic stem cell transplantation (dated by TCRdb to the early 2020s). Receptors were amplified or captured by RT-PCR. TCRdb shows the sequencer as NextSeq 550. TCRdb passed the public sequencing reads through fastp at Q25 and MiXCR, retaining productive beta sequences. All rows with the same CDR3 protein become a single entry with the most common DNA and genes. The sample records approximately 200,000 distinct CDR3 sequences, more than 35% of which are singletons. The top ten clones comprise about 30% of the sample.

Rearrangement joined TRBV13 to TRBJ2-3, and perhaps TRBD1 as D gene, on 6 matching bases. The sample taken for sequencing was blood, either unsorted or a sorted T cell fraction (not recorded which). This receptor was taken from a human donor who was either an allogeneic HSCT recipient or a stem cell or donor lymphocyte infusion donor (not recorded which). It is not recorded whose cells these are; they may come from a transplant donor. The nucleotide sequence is TGTGCCAGCAGCTTAGGAGGGGGTTCCACGGATACGCAGTATTTT. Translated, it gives CASSLGGGSTDTQYF.